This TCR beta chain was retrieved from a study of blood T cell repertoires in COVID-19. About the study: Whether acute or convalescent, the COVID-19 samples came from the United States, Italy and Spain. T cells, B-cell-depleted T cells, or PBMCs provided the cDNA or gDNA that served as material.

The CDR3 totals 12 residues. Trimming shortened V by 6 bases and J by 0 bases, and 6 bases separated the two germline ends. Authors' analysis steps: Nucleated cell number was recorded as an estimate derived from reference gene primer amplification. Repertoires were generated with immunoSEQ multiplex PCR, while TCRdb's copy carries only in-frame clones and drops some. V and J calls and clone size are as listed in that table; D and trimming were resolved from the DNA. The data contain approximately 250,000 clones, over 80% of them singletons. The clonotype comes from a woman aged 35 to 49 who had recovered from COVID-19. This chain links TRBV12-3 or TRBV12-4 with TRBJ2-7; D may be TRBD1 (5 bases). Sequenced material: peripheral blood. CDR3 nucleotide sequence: TGTGCCAGCAGGCAGGGCTCCTACGAGCAGTACTTC. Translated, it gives CASRQGSYEQYF.